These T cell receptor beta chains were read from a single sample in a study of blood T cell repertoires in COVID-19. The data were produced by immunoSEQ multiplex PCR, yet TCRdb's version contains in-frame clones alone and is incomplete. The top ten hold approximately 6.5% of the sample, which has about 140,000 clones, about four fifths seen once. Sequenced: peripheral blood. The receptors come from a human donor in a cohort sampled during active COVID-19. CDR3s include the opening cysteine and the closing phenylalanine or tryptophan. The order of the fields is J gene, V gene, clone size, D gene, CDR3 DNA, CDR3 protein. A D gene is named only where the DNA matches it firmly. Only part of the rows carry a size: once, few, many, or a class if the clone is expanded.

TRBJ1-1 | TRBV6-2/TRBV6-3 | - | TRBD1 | TGTGCCAGCAGTCCCGGACAGGGCCCTAGGGTTACTGAAGCTTTCTTT | CASSPGQGPRVTEAFF
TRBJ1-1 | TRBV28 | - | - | TGTGCCAGCAGTGCCCCACCGGCCCCGGAGGCTTTCTTT | CASSAPPAPEAFF
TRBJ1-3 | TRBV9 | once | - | TGTGCCAGCAGCGTAGAGGGGGAGGGAAACACCATATATTTT | CASSVEGEGNTIYF
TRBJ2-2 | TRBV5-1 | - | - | TGCGCCAGCAGCCCCTCTCCGACTGGGGCGGCCGGGGAGCTGTTTTTT | CASSPSPTGAAGELFF
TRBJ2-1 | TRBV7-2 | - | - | TGTGCCAGCAGCATCGTATCCTACAATGAGCAGTTCTTC | CASSIVSYNEQFF
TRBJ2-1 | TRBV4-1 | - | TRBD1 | TGCGCCAGCAGCCAACGGACAGGCCACAATGAGCAGTTCTTC | CASSQRTGHNEQFF
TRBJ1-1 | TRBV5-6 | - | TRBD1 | TGTGCCAGCAGCGCTTTTGGACAGGGAGGAGGAAAAACTGAAGCTTTCTTT | CASSAFGQGGGKTEAFF
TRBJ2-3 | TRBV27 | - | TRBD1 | TGTGCCAGCAGTTTTAACAGGGGGCCACCGACAGATACGCAGTATTTT | CASSFNRGPPTDTQYF
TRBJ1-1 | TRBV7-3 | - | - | TGTGCCAGCAGCTCCGCCCTCGGGGGGGTAGGTGAAGCTTTCTTT | CASSSALGGVGEAFF
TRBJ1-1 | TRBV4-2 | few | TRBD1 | TGTGCCAGCAGCCAAGGGTCAGGGGGCTTCACTGAAGCTTTCTTT | CASSQGSGGFTEAFF
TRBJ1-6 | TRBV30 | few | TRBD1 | TGTGCCCGGGACACGGGACAGTATTCACCCCTCCACTTT | CARDTGQYSPLHF
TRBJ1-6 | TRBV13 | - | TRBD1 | TGTGCCAGCAGCTCGACAGGGGCAAATTCACCCCTCCACTTT | CASSSTGANSPLHF
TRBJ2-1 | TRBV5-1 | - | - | TGCGCCAGCAGCGTGCGAAGCGGGCTAAACAATGAGCAGTTCTTC | CASSVRSGLNNEQFF
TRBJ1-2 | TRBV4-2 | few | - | TGTGCCAGCAGCCAAGATCGGGGGGGACCCTTAGACTATGGCTACACCTTC | CASSQDRGGPLDYGYTF
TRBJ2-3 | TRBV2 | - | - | TGTGCCAGCTGGGGTGGGGACTCTCTGGCGGATACGCAGTATTTT | CASWGGDSLADTQYF
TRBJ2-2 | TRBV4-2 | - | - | TGTGCCAGCAGCCAAAACCTGCAAAGTATCTACGGGGAGCTGTTTTTT | CASSQNLQSIYGELFF
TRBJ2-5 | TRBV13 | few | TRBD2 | TGTGCCAGCAGCGCCGCTAGCGGGGGGACCCAAGAGACCCAGTACTTC | CASSAASGGTQETQYF
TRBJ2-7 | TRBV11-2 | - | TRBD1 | TGTGCCAGCAGCCGTGGACAGGGTAGGTCCTACGAGCAGTACTTC | CASSRGQGRSYEQYF
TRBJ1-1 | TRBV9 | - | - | TGTGCCAGCAGCGTTGCTGACAGAGCTAACTCCACTGAAGCTTTCTTT | CASSVADRANSTEAFF
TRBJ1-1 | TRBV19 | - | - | TGTGCCAGTCAATTAACAAGGAACACTGAAGCTTTCTTT | CASQLTRNTEAFF
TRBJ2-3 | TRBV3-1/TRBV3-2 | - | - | TGTGCCAGCAGCCAAGACAGGGGTGATACGCAGTATTTT | CASSQDRGDTQYF
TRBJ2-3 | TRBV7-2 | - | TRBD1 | TGTGCCAGCAGCTTAGCTCCAGGGACAGGGGGTAGACAGTATTTT | CASSLAPGTGGRQYF
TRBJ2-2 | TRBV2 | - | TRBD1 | TGTGCCAGCAGTCGACAGGGTCCCACCGGGGAGCTGTTTTTT | CASSRQGPTGELFF
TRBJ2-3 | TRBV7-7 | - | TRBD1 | TGTGCTAGCAGCTTAGGTTCTGGACAGGGGACAGATACGCAGTATTTT | CASSLGSGQGTDTQYF
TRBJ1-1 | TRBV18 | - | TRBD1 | TGTGCCAGCTCGTCGACAGGGGGGGGAACTGAAGCTTTCTTT | CASSSTGGGTEAFF
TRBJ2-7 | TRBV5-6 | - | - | TGTGCCAGCAGTACGGAAATACAGGCCTCCTACGAGCAGTACTTC | CASSTEIQASYEQYF